The next 17 T cell receptor beta chains were all read from a single sample in a study of blood T cells in healthy people across ages. The authors ran a second PCR of about 6 to 12 cycles using a sample-barcoded 5' primer and a J-beta primer mix. TCRdb passed the 5' RACE reads through MiXCR, listing each CDR3 protein once. This sample has fewer than 700,000 distinct CDR3 sequences, with around 38% found just once. The specimen was blood. The receptors come from a man older than 75 in good health.

This clonotype was seen more than once but under ten times. The chain couples TRBV20-1 to TRBJ2-6; D gene ambiguous. The V end was cut by 5 bases, the J end by 0 bases, with 5 bases between. Germline CDR1 is DFQATT and CDR2 is SNEGSKA (reference sequence). CDR3 size: 13 residues. For the CDR3, the DNA is TGCAGTGCTGGGATCTCTGGGGCCAACGTCCTGACTTTC. It yields the protein CSAGISGANVLTF.

The chain couples TRBV2 to TRBJ2-3; D could derive from TRBD1 or TRBD2 (5 bases each). Germline V CDR1 and CDR2: SNHLY, FYNNEI. The CDR3 is 13 amino acids. V dropped 3 bases and J dropped 6 bases, with 10 bases sitting between them. CDR3 bases: TGTGCCAGCAGTGAGGGGACCGGGGATACGCAGTATTTT. Translated, it gives CASSEGTGDTQYF.

This sequence joins TRBV25-1 and TRBJ1-6; D ambiguous. The CDR3 is 16 amino acids. Germline CDR1 is MGHDK and CDR2 is SYGVNS. V dropped 0 bases and J dropped 9 bases, with 15 bases sitting between them. The CDR3 DNA sequence: TGTGCCAGCAGTGAATATGGCAGGTCCTCAGTTTCACCCCTCCACTTT. Its translation is CASSEYGRSSVSPLHF.

The chain combines TRBV9 with TRBJ1-5; D is possibly TRBD1 (5 bases). Germline lookup yields CDR1 SGDLS and CDR2 YYNGEE. Trimming left V 3 bases short and J 9 bases short, with 16 bases between. This CDR3 is built from 14 residues. CDR3 region: CASSAQGGVSPQHF. CDR3 nucleotides: TGTGCCAGCAGCGCCCAGGGAGGTGTTTCGCCCCAGCATTTT.

This clonotype occurred many times. This chain joins TRBV7-2 and TRBJ2-3; D is possibly TRBD1 (6 bases). Germline V gene data show CDR1 as SGHTA and CDR2 as FQGNSA. The CDR3 is 13 residues long. The V end was cut by 3 bases, the J end by 5 bases, with 9 bases between. CDR3: CASSLGARDTQYF. The CDR3 DNA reads TGTGCCAGCAGCTTGGGGGCCCGAGATACGCAGTATTTT.

The chain couples TRBV28 to TRBJ2-7; 9 bases line up with TRBD2. The V segment lost 7 bases and the J segment 3 bases; nucleotides outside the gene matches: 13. The germline gives CDR1 MDHEN, CDR2 SYDVKM. CDR3 size: 16 residues. CDR3 loop: CASKAVREGRGYEQYF. CDR3 nucleotides: TGTGCCAGCAAGGCAGTGCGGGAGGGCCGGGGCTACGAGCAGTACTTC.

The V and J genes are TRBV28 and TRBJ2-7; tentatively, D is TRBD1 or TRBD2 (9 bases each). Germline loops: CDR1 MDHEN, CDR2 SYDVKM. The CDR3 extends over 19 amino acids. Trimming cost V 6 bases and J 2 bases, with 29 bases left between them. The DNA of the CDR3 is TGTGCCAGCAGATCCTGGGGGACAGGGTTGGCGGGAGGGGCCTACGAGCAGTACTTC. Translating gives CASRSWGTGLAGGAYEQYF.

The chain recombines TRBV12-3 or TRBV12-4 with TRBJ1-6; D possibly corresponds to TRBD1 (6 bases). V was cut by 5 bases and J by 10 bases, with 18 bases left in between. The CDR3 runs 15 residues. The CDR3 protein is CASSSRGGGDSPLHF. CDR3 in DNA: TGTGCCAGCAGTAGTCGCGGAGGGGGGGACTCACCCCTCCACTTT.

This clonotype occurred many times. This sequence joins TRBV7-2 and TRBJ1-1; 10 bases map to TRBD1. The V gene's germline CDR1 is SGHTA and CDR2 FQGNSA. The CDR3 length is 17 residues. Trimming cost V 5 bases and J 0 bases; bases outside gene matches: 9. The CDR3 here is CASSLTDRGVMNTEAFF. CDR3 DNA sequence: TGTGCCAGCAGCCTGACGGACAGGGGGGTAATGAACACTGAAGCTTTCTTT.

This clonotype was picked up a small number of times. The genes are TRBV20-1 and TRBJ2-5; TRBD2 aligns across 8 bases. Germline assignment: CDR1 DFQATT and CDR2 SNEGSKA (reference sequence). This CDR3 spans 14 amino acids. V shed 7 bases and J 6 bases; nucleotides not matched to a gene: 13. The CDR3 loop reads CSVLGSGNGKTQYF. The DNA for the CDR3 is TGCAGTGTTTTAGGTAGCGGGAATGGGAAGACCCAGTACTTC.

The genes are TRBV29-1 and TRBJ2-5; perhaps TRBD1 as D (5 bases). CDR1 is SQVTM, CDR2 ANQGSEA, per germline. Trimming cost V 5 bases and J 5 bases, with 9 bases left between them. The CDR3 runs 11 residues. The CDR3 loop reads CSVISGETQYF. CDR3 in DNA: TGCAGCGTTATATCAGGGGAGACCCAGTACTTC.

This clonotype has only one observation. Being one base from a much bigger clone, this may be a read error. CDR3 DNA: TGTGCCAGCAGCTTGGGAGGGGGCCCGGGGAACGCCATATATTTT. This translates into CASSLGGGPGNAIYF. The rearrangement links TRBV7-2 to TRBJ1-3; 7 bases are a match to TRBD1. V dropped 3 bases and J dropped 11; count of bases not matched to a gene: 13. CDR1 is SGHTA and CDR2 is FQGNSA in the germline V gene. This CDR3 is built from 15 residues. Full variable domain (outside the CDR3, taken from reference TRBV7-2 and TRBJ1-3): GAGVSQSPSNKVTEKGKDVELRCDPISGHTALYWYRQSLGQGLEFLIYFQGNSAPDKSGLPSDRFSAERTGGSVSTLTIQRTQQEDSAVYLCASSLGGGPGNAIYFGEGSWLTVV.

The rearrangement joins TRBV4-2 to TRBJ2-3; the D gene could be TRBD1 or TRBD2 (6 bases each). The CDR3 is 16 amino acids. Germline CDR1 LGHNA, CDR2 YNFKEQ. Trimming left V 2 bases short and J 0 bases short, with 12 bases between. The CDR3 sequence: CASSQRGDFSTDTQYF. The DNA for the CDR3 is TGTGCCAGCAGCCAAAGGGGGGACTTCAGCACAGATACGCAGTATTTT.

Only a few counts were recorded for this clonotype. The V gene is TRBV29-1, the J gene TRBJ2-1; 10 positions match TRBD1. The J call may not be correct, given that the DNA end is closer to TRBJ2-7. From germline, CDR1 is SQVTM and CDR2 ANQGSEA. There are 16 residues in the CDR3. Written as DNA, the CDR3 is TGCAGCGTTGAACCTCGGGACAGGGGCTCCTACAATGAGCAGTACTTC. This sequence encodes CSVEPRDRGSYNEQYF.

This clonotype has just a few counts. V is TRBV5-1 and J is TRBJ2-7, with D possibly being TRBD1 or TRBD2 (5 bases each). The CDR3 covers 15 residues. Germline V gene lookup returns CDR1 SGHRS and CDR2 YFSETQ. V was pared by 0 bases and J by 3 bases, with 13 bases between. CDR3 bases: TGCGCCAGCAGCTTGGCCGGGACGGAAAACTACGAGCAGTACTTC. It yields the protein CASSLAGTENYEQYF. The entire variable domain, with the rest obtained from reference TRBV5-1 and TRBJ2-7, is as follows: KAGVTQTPRYLIKTRGQQVTLSCSPISGHRSVSWYQQTPGQGLQFLFEYFSETQRNKGNFPGRFSGRQFSNSRSEMNVSTLELGDSALYLCASSLAGTENYEQYFGPGTRLTVT.

This clonotype was recorded once. V is TRBV2 and J is TRBJ2-2, with 8 bases identical to TRBD1. The CDR3 covers 13 residues. Germline-derived CDR1 and CDR2 are SNHLY and FYNNEI. The CDR3 region has the DNA TGTGCTACTGGGACAGGCCTTACCGGGGAGCTGTTTTTT. It is translated as CATGTGLTGELFF. Together with reference TRBV2 and TRBJ2-2, the CDR3 gives the full variable domain: EPEVTQTPSHQVTQMGQEVILRCVPISNHLYFYWYRQILGQKVEFLVSFYNNEISEKSEIFDDQFSVERPDGSNFTLKIRSTKLEDSAMYFCATGTGLTGELFFGEGSRLTVL.

This clonotype turned up a few times. V gene TRBV10-3 combines with J gene TRBJ2-1, with 9 bases lining up with TRBD2. Germline V gene sequence: CDR1 ENHRY, CDR2 SYGVKD. J lost 9 bases, V lost 4 bases, and 10 bases had no gene match. The CDR3 consists of 15 residues. The CDR3 is CAISGVAGAGGEQFF. DNA for the CDR3: TGTGCCATCAGTGGGGTAGCGGGAGCGGGGGGTGAGCAGTTCTTC.